These 21 T cell receptor beta chains came from one sample sequenced in a study of identical twins (dated by TCRdb to 2016 to 2017). Library method: 5' RACE. Sequenced on an Illumina HiSeq 2000. Starting from the raw public reads, TCRdb applied fastp trimming at Q25, assembled clones with MiXCR and retained in-frame beta chains. Each record represents a unique CDR3 protein, reported with the most common genes and DNA among its rows. In all, the sample holds 600,000 to 700,000 distinct CDR3 sequences, and approximately 22% of those were seen once. The ten largest clones represent over 4% of the sample. The same sample was also used in a study of T cells expressing NK-cell markers.

The specimen sequenced was PBMCs. The receptors come from a young woman in good health.

CDR3 bases: TGTGCCAGCAGGGTCCGGGACGGCTCCTACGAGCAGTACTTC. Translated, it gives CASRVRDGSYEQYF. The chain links TRBV6-1 to TRBJ2-7; D is tentatively TRBD1 or TRBD2 (5 bases each). In germline, CDR1 is MNHNS, CDR2 SASEGT. Trimming shortened V by 6 bases and J by 0 bases, and 12 bases separated the two germline ends. The CDR3 has 14 amino acids.

The V and J genes are TRBV7-2 and TRBJ2-5; possibly TRBD1 for D (6 bases). Trimming cost V 5 bases and J 9 bases, with 22 bases left between them. Germline-derived CDR1 and CDR2 are SGHTA and FQGNSA. This CDR3 is 15 amino acids long. In DNA form, the CDR3 reads TGTGCCAGCAGCGCTTCCGGGACACGAGCGAGGTCCCAGTACTTC. Its translation: CASSASGTRARSQYF.

This clonotype came up a few times. The chain links TRBV5-6 to TRBJ2-1; TRBD1 matches 8 bases. The CDR3 has 11 amino acids. Germline trimming cut 5 bases from V and 15 bases from J; bases unmatched to any gene: 7. Germline CDR1 is SGHDT and CDR2 is YYEEEE. CDR3 sequence: CASSSGTGPFF. In DNA form, the CDR3 reads TGTGCCAGCAGTTCCGGGACAGGACCGTTCTTC. Looking up the rest from reference TRBV5-6 and TRBJ2-1 gives the full variable domain: DAGVTQSPTHLIKTRGQQVTLRCSPKSGHDTVSWYQQALGQGPQFIFQYYEEEERQRGNFPDRFSGHQFPNYSSELNVNALLLGDSALYLCASSSGTGPFFGPGTRLTVL.

J is TRBJ2-7 and V is TRBV10-3; 8 nucleotides match TRBD1. The CDR3 loop spans 16 amino acids. V trimming: 10 bases; J trimming: 5 bases; junction bases outside the gene matches: 19. Per germline, CDR1 ENHRY and CDR2 SYGVKD. CDR3 sequence reads: CANSESYLDREHEQYF. The CDR3 DNA is TGTGCCAACAGCGAGTCATACCTGGACAGGGAACACGAGCAGTACTTC.

There are a few counts of this clonotype. The J gene is TRBJ1-1, the V gene TRBV7-9; D remains ambiguous. There are 12 residues in the CDR3. V lost 0 bases, J lost 6 bases, and 5 bases lay in between. From germline, CDR1 is SEHNR and CDR2 FQNEAQ (reference sequence). This chain's CDR3 is CASSLAYAEAFF. CDR3 sequence (DNA): TGTGCCAGCAGCTTAGCTTACGCTGAAGCTTTCTTT.

This clonotype has just a few counts. J is TRBJ2-5 and V is TRBV6-6; TRBD1 might be the D (6 bases). Germline lookup yields CDR1 MNHNY and CDR2 SVGAGI (reference sequence). V was trimmed by 8 bases and J by 5 bases, leaving 15 bases between them. The CDR3 covers 13 residues. The CDR3 loop reads CASSLTGSETQYF. The CDR3 DNA is TGTGCCAGCTCTTTGACAGGATCGGAGACCCAGTACTTC.

A note on this clonotype: This may be a read error: a much more frequent sequence differs by one nucleotide. The V call is TRBV12-3 or TRBV12-4, the J call TRBJ2-3, with D possibly being TRBD1 or TRBD2 (6 bases each). V was shortened by 6 bases and J by 5 bases, with 9 bases between the two germline ends. The CDR3 runs 12 residues. CDR3 in amino acids: CASRGGVDTQYF. The DNA of the CDR3 is TGTGCCAGCAGGGGGGGCGTAGATACGCAGTATTTT.

There are a few counts of this clonotype. The CDR3 loop is CASSLARGSSYNEQFF. The CDR3 coding sequence is TGTGCCAGCAGCTTAGCGAGGGGCAGCTCCTACAATGAGCAGTTCTTC. The chain carries TRBV7-6 and TRBJ2-1; D is tentatively TRBD1 or TRBD2 (5 bases each). V lost 0 bases, J lost 0 bases, and 9 bases lay in between. Germline V gives CDR1 SGHVS, CDR2 FNYEAQ. The CDR3 consists of 16 residues.

This chain links TRBV11-2 with TRBJ2-1; TRBD1 matches at 7 bases. Per the germline V gene, CDR1 is SGHAT and CDR2 is FQNNGV. The CDR3 sequence is 14 residues long. J gave up 7 bases and V 4 bases, and 7 bases lay outside the gene matches. CDR3 protein: CASSSAGRGNEQFF. DNA for the CDR3: TGTGCCAGCAGCTCCGCTGGCAGGGGGAATGAGCAGTTCTTC.

The CDR3 reads CASSPVTGTATEAFF. In DNA form, the CDR3 reads TGTGCCAGCAGCCCAGTGACAGGGACGGCGACTGAAGCTTTCTTT. The V call is TRBV7-9, the J call TRBJ1-1; 7 bases match TRBD1. This CDR3 has 15 residues. Germline V gene lookup returns CDR1 SEHNR and CDR2 FQNEAQ (reference sequence). J was trimmed by 5 bases and V by 5 bases; bases with no gene match: 11.

This clonotype was detected a few times. This chain links TRBV4-2 with TRBJ2-3; D possibly corresponds to TRBD1 (6 bases). This CDR3 region has 13 residues. Looked up from germline, CDR1 is LGHNA and CDR2 is YNFKEQ. V dropped 5 bases and J dropped 2 bases, with 8 bases sitting between them. For the CDR3, the DNA is TGTGCCAGCAGCGGACAGCACACAGATACGCAGTATTTT. Translating it yields CASSGQHTDTQYF.

This clonotype showed up just a few times. The genes are TRBV3-1 and TRBJ2-1; D remains unclear. This CDR3 comprises 14 residues. Germline-derived CDR1 and CDR2 are LGHDT and YNNKEL (reference sequence). The V gene lost 0 bases and the J gene lost 12 bases, with 15 bases spanning the gap. The CDR3 region is CASSQDSSGLGQFF. The CDR3 DNA sequence: TGTGCCAGCAGCCAAGATTCCTCCGGCCTTGGGCAGTTCTTC.

This clonotype was observed a handful of times. V usage is TRBV18 and J usage is TRBJ2-5; D is ambiguous. There are 13 residues in the CDR3. Germline-derived CDR1 and CDR2 are KGHSH and LQKENI. The ends were cut back, 6 bases at V and 4 bases at J, with 12 bases in the middle. CDR3 region: CASSLRTLETQYF. The CDR3 bases are TGTGCCAGCTCGCTAAGGACCTTAGAGACCCAGTACTTC.

V and J are TRBV20-1 and TRBJ2-5, with D unclear. Trimming shortened V by 1 base and J by 4 bases, and 13 bases separated the two germline ends. Germline V lookup: CDR1 DFQATT, CDR2 SNEGSKA (reference sequence). The CDR3 covers 14 residues. The CDR3 loop reads CSARGSAKGETQYF. The CDR3 DNA reads as TGCAGTGCTAGAGGGTCTGCCAAAGGAGAGACCCAGTACTTC.

The chain carries TRBV20-1 and TRBJ2-5, with 12 positions matching TRBD2. Germline CDR1 and CDR2: DFQATT and SNEGSKA (reference sequence). This CDR3 region has 15 residues. J gave up 2 bases and V 6 bases, and 7 bases lay outside the gene matches. For the CDR3, the DNA is TGCAGTGCGGGAAGACTAGCGGGAGAGCAAGAGACCCAGTACTTC. Its protein product is CSAGRLAGEQETQYF.

The V gene is TRBV7-2, the J gene TRBJ1-1; no clear D gene. Germline V gene data show CDR1 as SGHTA and CDR2 as FQGNSA. This CDR3 is built from 13 residues. Trimming pared 5 bases from V and 0 bases from J, leaving 7 bases between. The CDR3 reads CASSRRLNTEAFF. CDR3 bases: TGTGCCAGCAGCCGACGTTTGAACACTGAAGCTTTCTTT.

This clonotype appeared a single time. The chain joins TRBV7-3 to TRBJ2-1; TRBD2 agrees at 15 bases. CDR1 is SGHTA, CDR2 FQGTGA, per germline. There are 15 residues in the CDR3. V lost 5 bases and J lost 12; bases outside the gene matches: 8. CDR3: CASSLPGLAGGPQFF. CDR3 nucleotides: TGTGCCAGCAGCCTCCCGGGACTAGCGGGGGGCCCGCAGTTCTTC.

The chain recombines TRBV6-6 with TRBJ1-1; D unresolved. The V end lost 7 bases, the J end lost 6 bases, and 15 bases lay between the germline ends. This CDR3 is 13 amino acids long. Germline loops: CDR1 MNHNY, CDR2 SVGAGI (reference sequence). The CDR3 DNA sequence: TGTGCCAGCATACATGGGGAGAGATCTGAAGCTTTCTTT. Translation gives CASIHGERSEAFF.

This clonotype was found a few times. The V call is TRBV10-3, the J call TRBJ2-5; tentatively, D is TRBD1 or TRBD2 (5 bases each). Germline V gives CDR1 ENHRY, CDR2 SYGVKD. V gave up 4 bases and J gave up 4 bases, with 10 bases separating them. This CDR3 is built from 13 residues. Here the CDR3 reads CAISVEGRETQYF. CDR3 in DNA: TGTGCCATCAGTGTCGAGGGGCGAGAGACCCAGTACTTC.

With respect to this clonotype: Since a much larger clone is just one base distant, this may be a read error. CDR3 sequence: CTSSLLAGAFYEQYF. CDR3 DNA sequence: TGTACCAGCAGTTTACTAGCGGGGGCTTTCTACGAGCAGTACTTC. The chain carries TRBV6-5 and TRBJ2-7; 11 bases fit TRBD2. Germline V CDR1 and CDR2: MNHEY, SVGAGI. This CDR3 spans 15 amino acids.

This clonotype has only a few counts. The CDR3 DNA sequence: TGTGCCAGCGGGGAGGACAGGGAAGAGCAGTACTTC. Translated: CASGEDREEQYF. The chain has TRBV25-1 and TRBJ2-7; TRBD1 agrees at 8 bases. V shed 8 bases, J shed 7 bases, and the junction held 7 bases outside the gene matches. The CDR3 contains 12 residues. Germline CDR1 reads MGHDK; CDR2 reads SYGVNS.